The clone carrying this TCR beta chain was picked up one time. Its antigen is unidentified. Unique molecular identifiers tagged the TCR beta cDNA libraries. Some 500,000 cDNA molecules were obtained per 1 to 10 million input T cells. TCRdb itself ran the PCR reads through MiXCR, one entry per CDR3 protein. The profile shows 350,000 to 500,000 distinct CDR3 sequences, over 30% of them singletons. This sample is drawn from a study of post-analysis software for immune sequencing data. About the study: Disease courses included relapsing-remitting, secondary progressive and progressive-relapsing multiple sclerosis. Study-level results: By F measure, samples from a shared preparation batch strongly co-clustered. Versus controls, multiple sclerosis patients showed significantly lower diversity (normalized Chao1).

The sequencing sample was made of blood. The sequence was collected from a girl aged 2-10 years with multiple sclerosis.

CDR3 nucleotides: TGCGCCAGCAGCATCTCGGGAGGCAGGAGCACCGGGGAGCTGTTTTTT. Protein sequence: CASSISGGRSTGELFF. The chain carries TRBV5-1 and TRBJ2-2; 7 positions match TRBD2. Germline V CDR1 and CDR2: SGHRS, YFSETQ. With V trimmed by 4 bases and J by 4 bases, 10 bases remained unmatched. This CDR3 is built from 16 residues.